The 21 T cell receptor beta chains presented below share a single source sample, sequenced in a study of blood T cell repertoires in COVID-19. Data came from immunoSEQ multiplex PCR; TCRdb stores just in-frame clones and leaves some out. The repertoire holds some 210,000 clones, with about 81% as singletons. Sequencing input: PBMCs or T cells enriched from blood (not recorded which). Source of these receptors: a man aged 40-55 years who had recovered from COVID-19.

V and J are TRBV30 and TRBJ2-7, with TRBD2 as a possible D gene (6 bases). Looked up from germline, CDR1 is GTSNPN and CDR2 is SVGIG (reference sequence). Between the trimmed V and J ends, which lost 5 bases and 0 bases, there was a span of 11 bases. This CDR3 is 13 amino acids long. The CDR3 nucleotides read TGTGCCTGGGGGGACTTTAGCTCCTACGAGCAGTACTTC. Protein sequence: CAWGDFSSYEQYF.

The CDR3 sequence: CSALLVEQYF. The CDR3, as DNA: TGCAGTGCTCTCCTTGTCGAGCAGTACTTC. The chain is built from TRBV20-1 and TRBJ2-7; unclear D gene. V dropped 5 bases and J dropped 6 bases, with 8 bases sitting between them. Germline CDR1 DFQATT, CDR2 SNEGSKA (reference sequence). The CDR3 contains 10 residues.

As DNA, the CDR3 is TGTGCCAGCAGCTTGACTCAGGGGGTGGTTGGAGCTTTCTTT. It translates to CASSLTQGVVGAFF. V is TRBV5-6 and J is TRBJ1-1, with 7 bases fitting TRBD1. Looked up from germline, CDR1 is SGHDT and CDR2 is YYEEEE. J gave up 10 bases and V 1 base, and 10 bases lay outside the gene matches. The CDR3 consists of 14 residues.

This clone was picked up one time. The chain joins TRBV3-1 (or the pseudogene TRBV3-2) to TRBJ1-2; no clear D gene. V was clipped by 0 bases and J by 5 bases, with 7 bases between them. CDR1 is LGHDT, CDR2 YNNKEL, per germline (reference sequence). The CDR3 length is 13 residues. CDR3 region: CASSQDGVYGYTF. The CDR3 DNA reads as TGTGCCAGCAGCCAAGATGGAGTTTATGGCTACACCTTC.

CDR3 sequence reads: CASSLPRGANTGELFF. As DNA, the CDR3 is TGTGCCAGCAGCCTTCCCCGCGGGGCAAACACCGGGGAGCTGTTTTTT. The V gene is TRBV7-9, the J gene TRBJ2-2; TRBD2 is a possible D gene (6 bases). From germline, CDR1 is SEHNR and CDR2 FQNEAQ (reference sequence). V lost 5 bases, J lost 2 bases, and 15 bases lay in between. The length of the CDR3 is 16 residues.

The V call is TRBV14, the J call TRBJ2-7, with 9 bases identical to TRBD1. The J segment lost 5 bases and the V segment lost 11 bases, leaving 22 bases of the junction unmatched. The CDR3 has 17 amino acids. The V gene's germline CDR1 is SGHDN and CDR2 FVKESK. The CDR3 reads CAGDRDRVFSSGHEQYF. CDR3 coding DNA: TGTGCCGGGGACCGGGACAGGGTATTCTCGAGCGGCCACGAGCAGTACTTC.

This clone has only a few counts. The V call is TRBV10-1, the J call TRBJ1-5, with 9 bases aligning to TRBD1. The J segment lost 3 bases and the V segment lost 8 bases, leaving 8 bases of the junction unmatched. The CDR3 length is 15 residues. Germline V gene sequence: CDR1 WNHNN, CDR2 SYGVQD (reference sequence). CDR3 protein: CASPGGTGHNQPQHF. CDR3 sequence (DNA): TGCGCCAGCCCCGGCGGGACAGGGCACAATCAGCCCCAGCATTTT.

This clone was seen a few times. V and J are TRBV5-1 and TRBJ1-2; tentative D call: TRBD1 (6 bases). Deletions cut 4 bases from V and 4 bases from J, with 20 bases between. This CDR3 has 16 amino acids. Germline values: CDR1 SGHRS, CDR2 YFSETQ. CDR3 residues: CASSRTGNQGSYGYTF. In DNA, the CDR3 is TGCGCCAGCAGCCGGACCGGAAACCAGGGGAGCTATGGCTACACCTTC.

The chain is built from TRBV5-4 and TRBJ1-2, with a tentative D call TRBD1 (6 bases). Germline CDR1 reads SGHNT; CDR2 reads YYREEE (reference sequence). The CDR3 contains 14 residues. Trimming shortened V by 4 bases and J by 7 bases, and 17 bases separated the two germline ends. The CDR3 sequence is CASSLEAGVGGYTF. CDR3 nucleotides: TGTGCCAGCAGCCTGGAGGCAGGGGTAGGTGGCTACACCTTC.

The gene calls are TRBV3-1 (or the pseudogene TRBV3-2) and TRBJ2-3, with D possibly TRBD1 on 5 matching bases. This CDR3 has 15 amino acids. The germline V gene has CDR1 LGHDT and CDR2 YNNKEL (reference sequence). Trimming pared 0 bases from V and 4 bases from J, leaving 11 bases between. The CDR3, as DNA: TGTGCCAGCAGCCAAGATCGGTTAGGGGCAGATACGCAGTATTTT. Translating it yields CASSQDRLGADTQYF.

The gene calls are TRBV11-2 and TRBJ2-7, with D perhaps TRBD1 (6 bases). CDR3 length: 12 residues. CDR1 and CDR2 from the germline V gene are SGHAT and FQNNGV. Trimming stripped 4 bases from V and 5 bases from J, with 9 bases between. CDR3 region: CASSSYRDEQYF. The CDR3 region has the DNA TGTGCCAGCAGCTCGTACAGGGACGAGCAGTACTTC.

CDR3 coding DNA: TGCGCCAGCAGCTTGGACAGGATAGGCACAGATACGCAGTATTTT. Amino acid sequence: CASSLDRIGTDTQYF. The chain uses TRBV5-1 and TRBJ2-3, with TRBD1 as a possible D gene (5 bases). Germline V lookup: CDR1 SGHRS, CDR2 YFSETQ. This CDR3 region has 15 residues. Trimming took off 0 bases at V and 1 base at J, with 9 bases between the two ends.

The CDR3 coding sequence is TGCGCCAGCAGTGAGTCGAGGGCTAGCGGAATCACAGATACGCAGTATTTT. It is translated as CASSESRASGITDTQYF. V and J are TRBV10-1 and TRBJ2-3; 7 nucleotides line up with TRBD2. The germline gives CDR1 WNHNN, CDR2 SYGVQD (reference sequence). After removal of 0 bases from V and 2 bases from J, the junction contained 8 bases not matched to a gene. This CDR3 spans 17 amino acids.

The V gene is TRBV30, the J gene TRBJ1-2; D is possibly TRBD1 (5 bases). CDR3 size: 13 residues. V lost 0 bases and J lost 8, with 13 bases in between. CDR1 GTSNPN and CDR2 SVGIG come from the germline V gene (reference sequence). CDR3 nucleotides: TGTGCCTGGAGTGTACAGGCGGCCGGCGGCTACACCTTC. Amino acids: CAWSVQAAGGYTF.

This chain uses TRBV19 with TRBJ2-7; TRBD2 matches at 9 bases. The V gene end was trimmed by 3 bases and the J gene end by 0 bases; junction bases not matched to a gene: 3. CDR1 LNHDA and CDR2 SQIVND come from the germline V gene (reference sequence). This CDR3 spans 15 amino acids. CDR3 residues: CASSIETSGSYEQYF. The DNA for the CDR3 is TGTGCCAGTAGTATCGAGACTAGCGGCTCCTACGAGCAGTACTTC.

The chain couples TRBV7-3 to TRBJ2-6, with 8 bases matching TRBD1. Germline V gene data show CDR1 as SGHTA and CDR2 as FQGTGA. Trimming removed 6 bases from V and 3 bases from J; junction bases left unmatched: 4. The CDR3 extends over 15 amino acids. CDR3 sequence reads: CASRPGGGGANVLTF. Written as DNA, the CDR3 is TGTGCCAGCAGACCAGGGGGCGGTGGGGCCAACGTCCTGACTTTC.

CDR3 residues: CASSPRLAQSTDTQYF. DNA of the CDR3: TGTGCCAGCAGCCCGAGACTAGCACAAAGCACAGATACGCAGTATTTT. This rearrangement joins TRBV7-6 to TRBJ2-3; 7 bases are a match to TRBD2. V trimming: 5 bases; J trimming: 0 bases; junction bases outside the gene matches: 8. Germline CDR1 SGHVS, CDR2 FNYEAQ. The CDR3 length is 16 residues.

V gene TRBV7-3 combines with J gene TRBJ2-3; 8 bases are a match to TRBD2. Germline assignment: CDR1 SGHTA and CDR2 FQGTGA. This CDR3 spans 17 amino acids. Trimming at V came to 6 bases and at J to 0 bases, leaving 11 bases not matched to a gene. This chain's CDR3 is CASSRTSSGGSTDTQYF. For the CDR3, the DNA is TGTGCCAGCAGTAGGACGTCAAGCGGGGGAAGCACAGATACGCAGTATTTT.

The CDR3: CASSKPGLPYEQYF. The CDR3 region has the DNA TGTGCCAGCAGTAAGCCGGGACTCCCGTACGAGCAGTACTTC. The chain combines TRBV6-2 or TRBV6-3 with TRBJ2-7; TRBD2 is a possible D gene (6 bases). The V gene lost 5 bases and the J gene lost 4 bases, with 15 bases spanning the gap. The CDR3 is made up of 14 amino acids. Germline CDR1 is MNHEY and CDR2 is SVGEGT.

V and J are TRBV11-1 and TRBJ2-2; D unresolved. The germline gives CDR1 SGHAT, CDR2 FQDESV (reference sequence). The CDR3 is made up of 13 amino acids. The ends were cut back, 5 bases at V and 1 base at J, with 5 bases in the middle. The CDR3 loop reads CASSPKNTGELFF. CDR3 bases: TGTGCCAGCAGCCCTAAGAACACCGGGGAGCTGTTTTTT. Together with reference TRBV11-1 and TRBJ2-2, the CDR3 gives the full variable domain: EAEVAQSPRYKITEKSQAVAFWCDPISGHATLYWYRQILGQGPELLVQFQDESVVDDSQLPKDRFSAERLKGVDSTLKIQPAELGDSAMYLCASSPKNTGELFFGEGSRLTVL.

This chain joins TRBV19 and TRBJ1-1; D is possibly TRBD1 (5 bases). CDR3 size: 15 residues. Germline CDR1 is LNHDA and CDR2 is SQIVND (reference sequence). V was shortened by 4 bases and J by 4 bases, with 16 bases between the two germline ends. The CDR3 loop reads CASSTQGGVITEAFF. In nucleotides, the CDR3 is TGTGCCAGTAGTACCCAGGGAGGGGTAATCACTGAAGCTTTCTTT.